This T cell receptor beta chain was captured by sequencing in a study of shared clonotypes between healthy human individuals. Across the whole study: There were three CD4 naive, three CD4 memory, two CD8 naive and one CD8 memory plates per donor.

The germline CDR1 and CDR2 sequences are LGHNA and YSLEER. Losses at the gene ends were 1 base for V and 8 bases for J; bases not matched to a gene: 4. The CDR3 is 13 residues long. Donors comprised healthy HIV-negative adults lacking recent acute infections or vaccinations. The repertoire was sequenced with immunoSEQ multiplex PCR; TCRdb's copy has only in-frame clones and lacks some. The sample consists of more than 1,200,000 clones, 98% to 99% of them appearing once. This sequence was found in a young man in good health. V is TRBV4-3 and J is TRBJ1-2, with 7 bases fitting TRBD1. Sequenced input: naive CD4+ T cells sorted from blood. This sample's subset: CD45RA+ positively selected. CDR3 sequence (DNA): TGCGCCAGCAGCCAAGCACAGGGGTCCGGCTACACCTTC. Residues: CASSQAQGSGYTF.